Listed here are 21 T cell receptor beta chains from one sample, sequenced in a study of CD8 T cells in Susac syndrome. RNA totalling roughly 0.45 to 1 ug underwent reverse transcription with random hexamers. Each CDR3 protein gets one entry after TCRdb re-called the immunoSEQ multiplex PCR reads with MiXCR. Among about 140,000 distinct CDR3 sequences, 90% to 95% were seen once, and the ten largest hold around 0.11%. Input material: CD4+ T cells from PBMCs. These receptors were taken from a human donor with multiple sclerosis.

The chain joins TRBV4-1 to TRBJ2-1, with 12 positions matching TRBD1. This CDR3 has 15 residues. V was pared by 4 bases and J by 9 bases, with 7 bases of the junction left unmatched. Germline V CDR1 and CDR2: MGHRA, YSYEKL. CDR3 region: CASSPPGQGAGEQFF. In DNA, the CDR3 is TGCGCCAGCAGCCCACCGGGACAGGGGGCAGGTGAGCAGTTCTTC.

The J gene is TRBJ2-5, the V gene TRBV27; 13 bases are shared with TRBD2. The V gene's germline CDR1 is MNHEY and CDR2 SMNVEV (reference sequence). The CDR3 has 17 amino acids. With V trimmed by 5 bases and J by 4 bases, 10 bases remained unmatched. CDR3 DNA sequence: TGTGCCAGCAGTCCTTTTGGACTAGCGGGAGTCGGAGAGACCCAGTACTTC. Residues: CASSPFGLAGVGETQYF.

A word on this clonotype: This CDR3 fails to terminate in the conserved phenylalanine or tryptophan, so it likely reflects a read error. It is unclear where the CDR3 begins or ends on the DNA, so no DNA is shown, and the CDR3 is as TCRdb lists it. This chain's CDR3 is CASSGDAV. The rearrangement uses TRBV14 and TRBJ2-1; whether TRBD1, the table's D call, matches the DNA was not checked. In germline, CDR1 is SGHDN, CDR2 FVKESK. The CDR3 is 8 amino acids long, termini counted.

The chain carries TRBV15 and TRBJ2-7; 7 nucleotides match TRBD1. Germline V gene sequence: CDR1 LNHNV, CDR2 YYDKDF (reference sequence). With 3 bases clipped from V and 6 bases from J, the junction kept 8 bases outside the gene matches. The CDR3 length is 14 residues. CDR3 bases: TGTGCCACCAGCAGGATTGGGACAGTTGCCGAGCAGTACTTC. Translation gives CATSRIGTVAEQYF.

The chain has TRBV6-5 and TRBJ2-7, with D possibly TRBD2 on 6 matching bases. The ends were cut back, 2 bases at V and 2 bases at J, with 16 bases in the middle. The CDR3 extends over 16 amino acids. CDR1 MNHEY and CDR2 SVGAGI come from the germline V gene. The CDR3 protein is CASSYGFGGGTYEQYF. For the CDR3, the DNA is TGTGCCAGCAGTTACGGTTTTGGGGGAGGAACCTACGAGCAGTACTTC.

The chain couples TRBV28 to TRBJ2-1; TRBD1 matches 8 bases. Germline lookup yields CDR1 MDHEN and CDR2 SYDVKM. Trimming at V came to 6 bases and at J to 12 bases, leaving 10 bases not matched to a gene. This CDR3 is 13 amino acids long. CDR3 amino acids: CASRVTGVGGQFF. The CDR3 coding sequence is TGTGCCAGCAGGGTGACAGGGGTAGGGGGGCAGTTCTTC.

V usage is TRBV9 and J usage is TRBJ1-3, with unresolved D. This CDR3 is built from 15 residues. Trimming removed 4 bases at V and 6 bases at J, with 17 bases between. Germline loops: CDR1 SGDLS, CDR2 YYNGEE. The CDR3: CASSSTPPTPNTIYF. The DNA of the CDR3 is TGTGCCAGCAGCTCCACGCCTCCGACCCCAAACACCATATATTTT.

The chain couples TRBV7-3 to TRBJ2-2; 10 bases match TRBD2. The germline V gene encodes CDR1 SGHTA and CDR2 FQGTGA. The CDR3 is 18 amino acids. With V trimmed by 6 bases and J by 1 base, 11 bases remained unmatched. Here the CDR3 reads CASRVGRTSGVNTGELFF. CDR3 nucleotides: TGTGCCAGCAGAGTGGGCCGGACTAGCGGAGTGAACACCGGGGAGCTGTTTTTT.

The V gene is TRBV3-1, the J gene TRBJ1-2, with D uncertain. The CDR3 has 15 residues. With 1 base removed from V and 0 bases from J, the gap between germline ends came to 9 bases. Looked up from germline, CDR1 is LGHDT and CDR2 is YNNKEL (reference sequence). The CDR3 here is CASSQGAGSNYGYTF. CDR3 DNA sequence: TGTGCCAGCAGCCAAGGGGCAGGATCTAACTATGGCTACACCTTC.

The CDR3 DNA sequence: TGTGCCAGCAGCCACCCGGGACAGACCTACGAGCAGTACTTC. Amino acid sequence: CASSHPGQTYEQYF. The gene calls are TRBV3-1 and TRBJ2-7; 7 nucleotides agree with TRBD1. Germline values: CDR1 LGHDT, CDR2 YNNKEL (reference sequence). The CDR3 has 14 amino acids. The V segment lost 3 bases and the J segment 2 bases; nucleotides outside the gene matches: 4.

The chain links TRBV20-1 to TRBJ2-5; perhaps TRBD2 as D (5 bases). In germline, CDR1 is DFQATT, CDR2 SNEGSKA (reference sequence). The CDR3 extends over 14 amino acids. V lost 3 bases, J lost 2 bases, and 13 bases lay in between. The CDR3 DNA follows: TGCAGTGCTAGGCCACCCCGGGGTCAAGAGACCCAGTACTTC. Translation gives CSARPPRGQETQYF.

The chain is built from TRBV5-4 and TRBJ2-1, with 9 bases fitting TRBD1. J gave up 7 bases and V 4 bases, and 6 bases lay outside the gene matches. Germline V gives CDR1 SGHNT, CDR2 YYREEE (reference sequence). The CDR3 is 14 amino acids. The CDR3 nucleotides are TGTGCCAGCAGCCAGGGACAGGGAAGGAATGAGCAGTTCTTC. The encoded protein is CASSQGQGRNEQFF.

The chain uses TRBV4-3 and TRBJ1-2; D may be TRBD1 (5 bases). CDR3 size: 15 residues. The germline V gene encodes CDR1 LGHNA and CDR2 YSLEER. V was trimmed by 1 base and J by 3 bases, leaving 12 bases between them. CDR3 loop: CASSQVAGQYYGYTF. The CDR3 bases are TGCGCCAGCAGCCAAGTTGCAGGGCAGTACTATGGCTACACCTTC.

J is TRBJ2-7 and V is TRBV29-1; 8 bases match TRBD1. CDR3 length equals 14 residues. Germline CDR1 SQVTM, CDR2 ANQGSEA. Trimming cost V 1 base and J 3 bases; bases outside gene matches: 5. The CDR3 region has the DNA TGCAGCGTTGAAGGGGGGACAGGTAGCTACGAGCAGTACTTC. Protein sequence: CSVEGGTGSYEQYF.

V gene TRBV5-4 combines with J gene TRBJ2-4, with a possible D match to TRBD1 (6 bases). The germline V gene encodes CDR1 SGHNT and CDR2 YYREEE (reference sequence). The CDR3 covers 17 residues. V was clipped by 6 bases and J by 4 bases, with 23 bases between them. The CDR3 nucleotides are TGTGCCAGCACCGGTAACAGGGATGATTGGGGAAAAAACATTCAGTACTTC. This gives the protein CASTGNRDDWGKNIQYF.

J is TRBJ2-3 and V is TRBV4-1; D not certain. Between the trimmed V and J ends, which lost 0 bases and 4 bases, there was a span of 11 bases. Per the germline V gene, CDR1 is MGHRA and CDR2 is YSYEKL. CDR3 length equals 15 residues. The DNA for the CDR3 is TGCGCCAGCAGCCAAGATCCCTTAGTAGCAGATACGCAGTATTTT. Amino acid sequence: CASSQDPLVADTQYF.

This clonotype was detected only once. This sequence joins TRBV20-1 and TRBJ1-5; 7 bases are a match to TRBD1. This CDR3 has 15 amino acids. Per germline, CDR1 DFQATT and CDR2 SNEGSKA (reference sequence). Trimming at V came to 0 bases and at J to 8 bases, leaving 10 bases not matched to a gene. CDR3 region: CSARDRGRGTEPQHF. The CDR3 bases are TGCAGTGCTAGAGATCGAGGCAGGGGGACGGAGCCCCAGCATTTT.

The chain couples TRBV29-1 to TRBJ2-7; 9 bases agree with TRBD2. V trimming: 6 bases; J trimming: 0 bases; junction bases outside the gene matches: 12. The CDR3 has 16 amino acids. Germline V lookup: CDR1 SQVTM, CDR2 ANQGSEA. DNA for the CDR3: TGCAGCGTCCGTCGGGGCGGGAGGGCCCACTCCTACGAGCAGTACTTC. It translates to CSVRRGGRAHSYEQYF.

The rearrangement joins TRBV5-1 to TRBJ2-6; D is unclear. Between the trimmed V and J ends, which lost 5 bases and 0 bases, there was a span of 9 bases. This CDR3 region has 15 residues. Germline V lookup: CDR1 SGHRS, CDR2 YFSETQ. The CDR3 region is CASSPPSSGANVLTF. The CDR3 DNA follows: TGCGCCAGCAGTCCGCCGAGCTCTGGGGCCAACGTCCTGACTTTC.

The CDR3, as DNA: TGTGCCAGCAGCTTAGCTCTAGGACTCCACAATGAGCAGTTCTTC. Translated: CASSLALGLHNEQFF. This chain links TRBV7-7 with TRBJ2-1; D perhaps matches TRBD2 (5 bases). This CDR3 is built from 15 residues. Trimming took off 0 bases at V and 5 bases at J, with 11 bases between the two ends. The germline V gene has CDR1 SSHAT and CDR2 FNYEAQ (reference sequence).

DNA of the CDR3: TGTGCCAGCAGCCAAGATTGGGGCCCCTACGAGCAGTACTTC. This translates into CASSQDWGPYEQYF. The chain uses TRBV3-1 and TRBJ2-7; maybe TRBD1 (5 bases). The CDR3 contains 14 residues. The V and J ends lost 0 bases and 2 bases respectively, with 8 bases between them. Looked up from germline, CDR1 is LGHDT and CDR2 is YNNKEL (reference sequence).